Shown below are 3 T cell receptor beta chains from a single sample sequenced in a study of blood T cell repertoires in COVID-19. Method: immunoSEQ multiplex PCR; TCRdb's copy keeps in-frame clones and lacks some. The top ten clones hold 0.75% to 1% of a sample with around 300,000 clones, 88% of them seen once. What was sequenced was PBMCs or T cells enriched from blood (not recorded which). Receptors were obtained from a woman aged 25 to 39 who had recovered from COVID-19.

This chain links TRBV10-1 with TRBJ1-1; D may be TRBD1 (5 bases). The CDR3 contains 13 residues. V was cut by 4 bases and J by 6 bases, with 12 bases left in between. CDR1 is WNHNN and CDR2 is SYGVQD in the germline V gene (reference sequence). The CDR3 loop reads CASSGLGRAEAFF. DNA for the CDR3: TGCGCCAGCAGTGGGCTGGGGCGAGCTGAAGCTTTCTTT.

The rearrangement uses TRBV27 and TRBJ2-1; TRBD2 aligns across 11 bases. V lost 4 bases and J lost 6; bases outside the gene matches: 2. The germline CDR1 and CDR2 sequences are MNHEY and SMNVEV (reference sequence). The CDR3 length is 14 residues. The CDR3 loop is CASSYSGRANEQFF. The CDR3 DNA sequence: TGTGCCAGCAGTTATAGCGGGAGGGCCAATGAGCAGTTCTTC.

This rearrangement joins TRBV2 to TRBJ2-7; weak D call: TRBD1 (6 bases). The germline V and J ends were trimmed by 2 bases and 7 bases, with 15 bases remaining between them. The CDR3 spans 14 residues. Germline V gene lookup returns CDR1 SNHLY and CDR2 FYNNEI. As DNA, the CDR3 is TGTGCCAGCAGTGAACAGGGGCCCTCCTGGGAGCAGTACTTC. Amino acids: CASSEQGPSWEQYF.